Sequencing of this T cell receptor (beta chain) was carried out in a study of blood T cells in healthy people across ages. Across the whole study: T cells yielded about one barcoded beta molecule per two cells through template switching. Study-level findings and limits: TCR beta diversity correlated strongly with naive T cell percentage.

A second PCR, run for roughly 7 to 12 cycles, used a sample-barcoded 5' primer plus a J-beta primer mix. TCRdb called the 5' RACE reads again in MiXCR, with one record for every CDR3 protein. Here the sample spans some 780,000 distinct CDR3 sequences, about 61% being singletons. CDR1 and CDR2 (germline): SGHNT, YENEEA. Trimming stripped 0 bases from V and 0 bases from J, with 21 bases between. The CDR3 has 21 amino acids. Details on this clonotype: Its antigen is undetermined.

The specimen was blood. The genes are TRBV11-3 and TRBJ2-6, with D possibly called TRBD1 or TRBD2 (5 bases each). The clonotype originates from a man between 40 and 49 years old in good health. CDR3 residues: CASSLDPRGVTVFSGANVLTF. As DNA, the CDR3 is TGTGCCAGCAGCTTAGATCCCCGAGGGGTTACTGTCTTCTCTGGGGCCAACGTCCTGACTTTC.